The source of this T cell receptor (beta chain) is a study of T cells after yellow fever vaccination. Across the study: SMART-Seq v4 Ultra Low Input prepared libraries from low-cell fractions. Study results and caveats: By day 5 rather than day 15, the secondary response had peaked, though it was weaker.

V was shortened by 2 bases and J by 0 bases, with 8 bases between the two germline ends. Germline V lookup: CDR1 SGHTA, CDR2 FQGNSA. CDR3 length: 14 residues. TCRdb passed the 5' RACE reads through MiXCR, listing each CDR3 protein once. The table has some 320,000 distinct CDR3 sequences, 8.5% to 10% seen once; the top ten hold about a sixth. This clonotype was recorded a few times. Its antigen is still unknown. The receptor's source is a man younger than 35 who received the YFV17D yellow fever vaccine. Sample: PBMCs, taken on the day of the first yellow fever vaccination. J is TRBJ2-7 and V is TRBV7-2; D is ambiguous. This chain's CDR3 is CASSLIWDSYEQYV. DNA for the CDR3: TGTGCCAGCAGCTTAATCTGGGACTCCTACGAGCAGTACGTC.